This record covers a single T cell receptor beta chain. The repertoire was sequenced with immunoSEQ multiplex PCR; TCRdb's copy has only in-frame clones and lacks some. The sample has about 310,000 clones, about 88% seen once. These data belong to a study of blood T cell repertoires in COVID-19. Whole-study context: Samples taken during acute and convalescent COVID-19 were collected in the United States, Italy and Spain. PBMCs, B-cell-depleted T cells, or T cells were the source of the cDNA or gDNA that made up the material.

The receptor was derived from a woman aged 40 to 55 who had recovered from COVID-19. The sequencing input was PBMCs or T cells enriched from blood (not recorded which).

The CDR3 region has the DNA TGTGCCAGTAGTATAGGAACAGGGAGTGTGTACGAGCAGTACTTC. Protein product: CASSIGTGSVYEQYF. V usage is TRBV19 and J usage is TRBJ2-7, with a weak D call TRBD1 (6 bases). CDR3 size: 15 residues. The V end was cut by 1 base, the J end by 4 bases, with 14 bases between. Germline V gives CDR1 LNHDA, CDR2 SQIVND (reference sequence).